One sample yielded the 15 T cell receptor beta chains listed below, sequenced in a study of blood T cell repertoires in COVID-19. Libraries were prepared by immunoSEQ multiplex PCR; TCRdb keeps only in-frame clonotypes and omits some of them. The sample consists of 150,000 to 200,000 clones, 88% of them appearing once. The sequencing input was PBMCs or T cells enriched from blood (not recorded which). All receptors come from a woman aged 18 to 35 who had recovered from COVID-19.

The chain is built from TRBV3-1 (or the pseudogene TRBV3-2) and TRBJ2-5; 9 positions agree with TRBD1. This CDR3 is built from 13 residues. Trimming removed 6 bases from V and 3 bases from J; junction bases left unmatched: 2. The germline gives CDR1 LGHDT, CDR2 YNNKEL (reference sequence). CDR3 in amino acids: CASRRTGEETQYF. Written as DNA, the CDR3 is TGTGCCAGCAGAAGGACAGGGGAAGAGACCCAGTACTTC.

This rearrangement joins TRBV9 to TRBJ2-2; D is perhaps TRBD1 (5 bases). With 1 base removed from V and 7 bases from J, the gap between germline ends came to 5 bases. Per the germline V gene, CDR1 is SGDLS and CDR2 is YYNGEE. This CDR3 region has 12 residues. CDR3 nucleotides: TGTGCCAGCAGCGTACAGGGCGGGGAGCTGTTTTTT. It codes for CASSVQGGELFF.

This chain joins TRBV6-5 and TRBJ1-2, with 10 bases lining up with TRBD1. Germline loops: CDR1 MNHEY, CDR2 SVGAGI. CDR3 length: 15 residues. Losses at the gene ends were 5 bases for V and 4 bases for J; bases not matched to a gene: 7. This CDR3 is CASSPDRGAPYGYTF. As DNA, the CDR3 is TGTGCCAGCAGTCCGGACAGGGGGGCACCCTATGGCTACACCTTC.

This CDR3 reads CASSRGRDTEAFF. The CDR3, as DNA: TGTGCCAGCAGCCGAGGCCGGGACACTGAAGCTTTCTTT. This chain links TRBV6-5 with TRBJ1-1; D is undetermined. Between the trimmed V and J ends, which lost 6 bases and 3 bases, there was a span of 11 bases. This CDR3 region has 13 residues. Germline loops: CDR1 MNHEY, CDR2 SVGAGI.

The chain employs TRBV28 and TRBJ1-5; 7 positions agree with TRBD1. The germline CDR1 and CDR2 sequences are MDHEN and SYDVKM. CDR3 length: 16 residues. V shed 5 bases and J 11 bases; nucleotides not matched to a gene: 18. CDR3: CASSGRGQYTVKTQHF. Here the CDR3 DNA reads TGTGCCAGCAGTGGAAGGGGACAGTATACCGTCAAGACCCAGCATTTT. The full variable domain, rest sourced from reference TRBV28 and TRBJ1-5, is DVKVTQSSRYLVKRTGEKVFLECVQDMDHENMFWYRQDPGLGLRLIYFSYDVKMKEKGDIPEGYSVSREKKERFSLILESASTNQTSMYLCASSGRGQYTVKTQHFGDGTRLSIL.

V usage is TRBV12-3 or TRBV12-4 and J usage is TRBJ2-3; D is uncertain. Deletions cut 4 bases from V and 4 bases from J, with 9 bases between. The CDR3 runs 13 residues. CDR3 DNA: TGTGCCAGCAGTTCGGTGGTTGCAGATACGCAGTATTTT. Translation gives CASSSVVADTQYF.

The chain joins TRBV7-8 to TRBJ2-2, with 9 nucleotides matching TRBD1. With 5 bases clipped from V and 5 bases from J, the junction kept 12 bases outside the gene matches. This CDR3 region has 17 residues. Germline-derived CDR1 and CDR2 are SGHVS and FQNEAQ. The CDR3, as DNA: TGTGCCAGCAGCCTAAACGCCGGGACAGGGTGGACCGGGGAGCTGTTTTTT. This translates into CASSLNAGTGWTGELFF.

The chain carries TRBV18 and TRBJ1-2; TRBD1 matches 8 bases. This CDR3 region has 14 residues. Losses at the gene ends were 5 bases for V and 2 bases for J; bases not matched to a gene: 4. The germline CDR1 and CDR2 sequences are KGHSH and LQKENI. CDR3 region: CASSNDRGNYGYTF. As DNA, the CDR3 is TGTGCCAGCTCAAACGACAGGGGAAACTATGGCTACACCTTC.

The J gene is TRBJ2-7, the V gene TRBV18; TRBD1 is a possible D gene (5 bases). Trimming removed 3 bases at V and 0 bases at J, with 18 bases between. CDR1 and CDR2 (germline): KGHSH, LQKENI. The CDR3 loop spans 17 amino acids. The CDR3 here is CASSPTFPGPSSYEQYF. The CDR3 bases are TGTGCCAGCTCACCGACCTTTCCAGGGCCCAGCTCCTACGAGCAGTACTTC.

The chain employs TRBV27 and TRBJ2-3, with 7 bases fitting TRBD2. CDR3 length: 16 residues. J gave up 0 bases and V 4 bases, and 7 bases lay outside the gene matches. Germline V gives CDR1 MNHEY, CDR2 SMNVEV (reference sequence). As DNA, the CDR3 is TGTGCCAGCAGTTGGGGGGGGACCCCTAGCACAGATACGCAGTATTTT. This codes for CASSWGGTPSTDTQYF.

The rearrangement uses TRBV10-2 and TRBJ1-4, with 7 bases lining up with TRBD1. Losses at the gene ends were 6 bases for V and 8 bases for J; bases not matched to a gene: 9. Germline CDR1 is WSHSY and CDR2 is SAAADI. The length of the CDR3 is 14 residues. This CDR3 is CASSGTVPLEKLFF. The CDR3 bases are TGCGCCAGCAGCGGGACAGTCCCCCTCGAAAAACTGTTTTTT.

V and J are TRBV6-4 and TRBJ1-1; perhaps TRBD1 as D (6 bases). The ends were cut back, 9 bases at V and 7 bases at J, with 12 bases in the middle. The CDR3 is made up of 11 amino acids. Germline CDR1 MRHNA, CDR2 SNTAGT. The CDR3 loop is CARLGRGEAFF. In DNA, the CDR3 is TGTGCCAGGTTGGGCAGGGGTGAAGCTTTCTTT.

The rearrangement uses TRBV5-4 and TRBJ2-1; D may be TRBD1 (5 bases). V dropped 0 bases and J dropped 2 bases, with 12 bases sitting between them. This CDR3 contains 16 residues. Per germline, CDR1 SGHNT and CDR2 YYREEE (reference sequence). The CDR3 DNA reads as TGTGCCAGCAGCTTGGAGGGGTCACAAACCTACAATGAGCAGTTCTTC. It encodes CASSLEGSQTYNEQFF.

This chain joins TRBV21-1 and TRBJ1-1; the table's D call, TRBD1, has no DNA check behind it. TRBV21-1 is described as a pseudogene. The CDR3 spans 18 residues. CDR3 coding DNA: TGTGCCAGCAGCAGACCCGCCCCGGACAGGGGGACGTGCACTGAAGCTTTCTTT. Its protein is CASSRPAPDRGTCTEAFF.

The chain combines TRBV27 with TRBJ2-2; 7 bases line up with TRBD1. CDR1 is MNHEY and CDR2 is SMNVEV in the germline V gene (reference sequence). The J segment lost 6 bases and the V segment lost 7 bases, leaving 11 bases of the junction unmatched. The CDR3 covers 15 residues. DNA of the CDR3: TGTGCCAGCACTCGTTTAGGGGGCGCCCCCGGGGAGCTGTTTTTT. Translating gives CASTRLGGAPGELFF.